Following are 19 T cell receptor beta chains from one sample sequenced in a study of identical twins. MiXCR, applied by TCRdb to the 5' RACE reads, yields one record per CDR3 protein. This sample yields about 570,000 distinct CDR3 sequences, of which approximately 10% are seen a single time; roughly 3% belongs to the top ten. These same records also appear under a second study, on yellow fever vaccine responses in identical twins.

The material sequenced was PBMCs. These receptors all come from a woman under 30 in good health.

This clonotype has a handful of counts. The chain carries TRBV20-1 and TRBJ2-3; no clear D. This CDR3 is 15 amino acids long. Germline loops: CDR1 DFQATT, CDR2 SNEGSKA (reference sequence). V lost 0 bases, J lost 2 bases, and 12 bases lay in between. CDR3 bases: TGCAGTGCTAGAGATTGGGCTAGTAACACAGATACGCAGTATTTT. Translation: CSARDWASNTDTQYF.

In this sample, this clonotype turned up a few times. This rearrangement joins TRBV20-1 to TRBJ2-3, with D unclear. Trimming removed 3 bases at V and 1 base at J, with 8 bases between. Germline CDR1 and CDR2: DFQATT and SNEGSKA (reference sequence). This CDR3 comprises 13 residues. Here the CDR3 reads CSASSAGTDTQYF. CDR3 in DNA: TGCAGTGCTAGTTCGGCCGGCACAGATACGCAGTATTTT.

The rearrangement joins TRBV9 to TRBJ1-1, with 10 bases matching TRBD1. The V segment lost 0 bases and the J segment 4 bases; nucleotides outside the gene matches: 0. The germline V gene has CDR1 SGDLS and CDR2 YYNGEE. The CDR3 length is 14 residues. CDR3 coding DNA: TGTGCCAGCAGCGTAGGGGACAGGGGCACTGAAGCTTTCTTT. Its translation is CASSVGDRGTEAFF.

V is TRBV5-5 and J is TRBJ2-7; D gene unclear. Germline CDR1 and CDR2: SGHKS and YYEKEE (reference sequence). V was trimmed by 4 bases and J by 3 bases, leaving 17 bases between them. This CDR3 region has 15 residues. For the CDR3, the DNA is TGTGCCAGCAGCCCGGAAGACACGTTGAACTACGAGCAGTACTTC. Its protein product is CASSPEDTLNYEQYF. The whole variable domain, filled in from reference TRBV5-5 and TRBJ2-7, reads DAGVTQSPTHLIKTRGQQVTLRCSPISGHKSVSWYQQVLGQGPQFIFQYYEKEERGRGNFPDRFSARQFPNYSSELNVNALLLGDSALYLCASSPEDTLNYEQYFGPGTRLTVT.

This clonotype was detected only a few times. This chain joins TRBV7-8 and TRBJ1-1, with a possible D match to TRBD1 (5 bases). Germline V CDR1 and CDR2: SGHVS, FQNEAQ. This CDR3 region has 15 residues. Trimming stripped 0 bases from V and 4 bases from J, with 12 bases between. In nucleotides, the CDR3 is TGTGCCAGCAGCTTAGCACGGCAGGGTGGCACTGAAGCTTTCTTT. Amino acid sequence: CASSLARQGGTEAFF.

V usage is TRBV11-1 and J usage is TRBJ2-7, with TRBD2 identical over 9 bases. The CDR3 covers 15 residues. The J segment lost 5 bases and the V segment lost 4 bases, leaving 9 bases of the junction unmatched. Germline V gives CDR1 SGHAT, CDR2 FQDESV (reference sequence). The CDR3 here is CASSSRVAGAHEQYF. The CDR3 DNA is TGTGCCAGCAGCTCCAGAGTAGCGGGAGCCCACGAGCAGTACTTC.

This clonotype showed up just a few times. The J gene is TRBJ2-7, the V gene TRBV20-1, with TRBD1 identical over 7 bases. The ends lost 3 bases at V and 0 bases at J; junction bases unmatched: 5. Germline V gives CDR1 DFQATT, CDR2 SNEGSKA (reference sequence). This CDR3 comprises 14 residues. The CDR3 region has the DNA TGCAGTGCTAGGGGCGACAGGGTCTCCTACGAGCAGTACTTC. As protein: CSARGDRVSYEQYF.

This clonotype was detected only a few times. The gene calls are TRBV5-1 and TRBJ2-5; a weak D match, TRBD1 (6 bases). This CDR3 comprises 16 residues. Trimming left V 1 base short and J 1 base short, with 14 bases between. CDR1 and CDR2 from the germline V gene are SGHRS and YFSETQ. Written as DNA, the CDR3 is TGCGCCAGCAGCTTGTCCGGGACAAAAGTCCAAGAGACCCAGTACTTC. Protein product: CASSLSGTKVQETQYF.

This clonotype was seen repeatedly, ten times or more. The chain has TRBV7-8 and TRBJ2-4; D uncertain. V lost 4 bases and J 0 bases, leaving 7 bases between the germline ends. Germline CDR1 SGHVS, CDR2 FQNEAQ. This CDR3 region has 14 residues. This CDR3 reads CASSSPVAKNIQYF. The DNA of the CDR3 is TGTGCCAGCAGCTCACCGGTAGCCAAAAACATTCAGTACTTC.

This rearrangement joins TRBV7-2 to TRBJ2-7; 11 bases are a match to TRBD1. V was clipped by 5 bases and J by 7 bases; unmatched bases: 7. The CDR3 loop spans 14 amino acids. Germline V gene lookup returns CDR1 SGHTA and CDR2 FQGNSA. The chain's CDR3 is CASSTTGQGDEQYF. The CDR3 region has the DNA TGTGCCAGCAGCACGACGGGACAGGGGGATGAGCAGTACTTC.

This clonotype was detected a few times. The chain has TRBV29-1 and TRBJ1-1; 8 positions match TRBD1. The CDR3 is 13 amino acids. Per germline, CDR1 SQVTM and CDR2 ANQGSEA. J lost 5 bases, V lost 5 bases, and 7 bases had no gene match. CDR3 in DNA: TGCAGCGTTACGCCACAGGGGGGAACTGAAGCTTTCTTT. As protein: CSVTPQGGTEAFF.

This clonotype occurred a few times. The chain couples TRBV11-2 to TRBJ2-7, with 7 bases aligning to TRBD2. The ends lost 7 bases at V and 1 base at J; junction bases unmatched: 7. Germline CDR1 is SGHAT and CDR2 is FQNNGV. The CDR3 has 14 amino acids. CDR3 protein: CASTLSGGSYEQYF. Here the CDR3 DNA reads TGTGCCAGCACCCTGTCGGGGGGTTCCTACGAGCAGTACTTC.

This clonotype was recorded many times. The genes are TRBV7-9 and TRBJ1-1; D remains ambiguous. CDR1 SEHNR and CDR2 FQNEAQ come from the germline V gene (reference sequence). V lost 5 bases and J lost 5, with 9 bases in between. The CDR3 covers 12 residues. The DNA of the CDR3 is TGTGCCAGCAGCCCCGGAACAACTGAAGCTTTCTTT. Amino acids: CASSPGTTEAFF.

This clonotype was recorded many times. J is TRBJ2-1 and V is TRBV29-1; D not resolved. CDR3 size: 12 residues. Germline V CDR1 and CDR2: SQVTM, ANQGSEA. Trimming left V 0 bases short and J 15 bases short, with 15 bases between. The CDR3 DNA reads as TGCAGCGTTGAAGAACCCCATCTAAACCCGTTCTTC. Its translation: CSVEEPHLNPFF.

The chain is built from TRBV20-1 and TRBJ2-7, with D unclear. CDR3 length: 13 residues. Trimming pared 0 bases from V and 3 bases from J, leaving 9 bases between. CDR1 DFQATT and CDR2 SNEGSKA come from the germline V gene (reference sequence). The CDR3 coding sequence is TGCAGTGCTAGAGATCTTACTTTCTACGAGCAGTACTTC. Translation gives CSARDLTFYEQYF.

At least ten counts were recorded for this clonotype. A read error may produce the germline difference seen at one junction end. V usage is TRBV20-1 and J usage is TRBJ1-1; the match to TRBD1 covers 8 bases. This CDR3 is built from 12 residues. The V gene's germline CDR1 is DFQATT and CDR2 SNEGSKA (reference sequence). Here the CDR3 reads CSARERTAGTGF. CDR3 in DNA: TGCAGTGCTAGAGAGAGGACCGCCGGGACAGGATTT.

The V call is TRBV27, the J call TRBJ2-3; 10 bases are a match to TRBD2. Trimming took 7 bases from V and 4 from J; bases not matched to a gene: 8. In germline, CDR1 is MNHEY, CDR2 SMNVEV (reference sequence). The length of the CDR3 is 15 residues. Here the CDR3 reads CASTRAGGQSDTQYF. DNA of the CDR3: TGTGCCAGCACTAGAGCGGGGGGGCAGTCAGATACGCAGTATTTT.

This clonotype was counted at least ten times. The chain carries TRBV11-1 and TRBJ2-7, with 14 positions matching TRBD2. The CDR3 is 19 residues long. V lost 0 bases, J lost 0 bases, and 7 bases stayed unmatched. Germline CDR1 SGHAT, CDR2 FQDESV (reference sequence). Written as DNA, the CDR3 is TGTGCCAGCAGCTTAGCGAGGACTAGCGGGAGGCGAGACTCCTACGAGCAGTACTTC. The encoded protein is CASSLARTSGRRDSYEQYF.

This clonotype was observed a few times. The chain recombines TRBV15 with TRBJ2-3, with TRBD2 matching over 9 bases. CDR1 LNHNV and CDR2 YYDKDF come from the germline V gene (reference sequence). The V gene end was trimmed by 5 bases and the J gene end by 2 bases; junction bases not matched to a gene: 5. The CDR3 loop spans 15 amino acids. The CDR3 DNA sequence: TGTGCCACCAGCGCCGGGACTAGCTCCACAGATACGCAGTATTTT. Protein sequence: CATSAGTSSTDTQYF.